Shown below are 15 T cell receptor beta chains from a single sample sequenced in a study of regulatory T cells in long-lasting Graves disease. Time point specified: newly diagnosed GD, antithyroid drugs for less than 3 months. The TCR library used RNA extracted from PBMCs. Through Arm-PCR of CDR3 regions and iRepertoire HTBI primers, TCR beta libraries were built. TCRdb reprocessed the multiplex PCR reads with MiXCR, giving one entry per CDR3 protein. The sample has about 470,000 distinct CDR3 sequences; 15% are singletons. These data were also reused for a study on T cells in Graves' hyperthyroidism and ophthalmopathy.

The source was peripheral blood mononuclear cells (PBMCs), collected at new diagnosis, from a patient treated with antithyroid drugs. These receptors were collected from a woman between 25 and 40 years old with Graves disease.

This clonotype was observed a few times. The V and J genes are TRBV24-1 and TRBJ1-1; D is ambiguous. V lost 4 bases and J 1 base, leaving 9 bases between the germline ends. In germline, CDR1 is KGHDR, CDR2 SFDVKD. The CDR3 spans 14 residues. CDR3 residues: CATSDPASNTEAFF. CDR3 nucleotides: TGTGCCACCAGTGACCCCGCCTCGAACACTGAAGCTTTCTTT.

The rearrangement uses TRBV5-1 and TRBJ2-1; 10 positions agree with TRBD1. This CDR3 contains 14 residues. The V and J ends lost 0 bases and 9 bases, in that order; junction bases with no gene match: 3. The germline V gene has CDR1 SGHRS and CDR2 YFSETQ. CDR3 sequence (DNA): TGCGCCAGCAGCTTGGTGGGACAGGGGATTGAGCAGTTCTTC. It specifies CASSLVGQGIEQFF.

This clonotype has more than one count but fewer than ten. V gene TRBV29-1 combines with J gene TRBJ1-4; no definite D call. The CDR3 is made up of 10 amino acids. With 7 bases removed from V and 5 bases from J, the gap between germline ends came to 5 bases. Germline values: CDR1 SQVTM, CDR2 ANQGSEA. The CDR3 coding sequence is TGCAGCGCCGGAAATGAAAAACTGTTTTTT. Amino acid sequence: CSAGNEKLFF.

The V call is TRBV6-1, the J call TRBJ1-4, with 7 bases identical to TRBD1. The ends lost 5 bases at V and 6 bases at J; junction bases unmatched: 12. The germline V gene encodes CDR1 MNHNS and CDR2 SASEGT. The CDR3 sequence is 16 residues long. CDR3 sequence: CASSRTWTGGDEKLFF. For the CDR3, the DNA is TGTGCCAGCAGTCGTACCTGGACAGGAGGGGATGAAAAACTGTTTTTT.

This clonotype was found many times. V usage is TRBV7-9 and J usage is TRBJ2-1, with TRBD2 identical over 7 bases. With 9 bases clipped from V and 7 bases from J, the junction kept 12 bases outside the gene matches. Germline V gene sequence: CDR1 SEHNR, CDR2 FQNEAQ (reference sequence). The CDR3 spans 14 residues. This CDR3 is CASGRDQAGNEQFF. DNA of the CDR3: TGTGCCAGTGGTCGGGACCAAGCGGGGAATGAGCAGTTCTTC.

Note on this clonotype: Being one base from a much bigger clone, this may be a read error. Likely a read error: the CDR3 ends without its conserved phenylalanine or tryptophan. No DNA is shown, since the ends of the CDR3 on it are uncertain; the CDR3 is the one TCRdb lists. This rearrangement joins TRBV28 to TRBJ2-3; the D call of TRBD2 is as the table states it, not checked on the DNA. Termini included, the CDR3 measures 15 amino acids. In germline, CDR1 is MDHEN, CDR2 SYDVKM. CDR3 sequence: CASSLKVAGSYEQYL.

The table lists this clonotype with a few counts. The chain joins TRBV7-8 to TRBJ2-1, with D perhaps TRBD1 or TRBD2 (5 bases each). Germline loops: CDR1 SGHVS, CDR2 FQNEAQ. The CDR3 totals 15 residues. V lost 5 bases to trimming and J lost 4 bases, with 15 bases between them. The CDR3 DNA is TGTGCCAGCAGCAAAAGTGGGACGGCTTACAATGAGCAGTTCTTC. Amino acids: CASSKSGTAYNEQFF.

The chain employs TRBV28 and TRBJ1-4; a weak D match, TRBD1 (5 bases). V lost 4 bases and J lost 4, with 13 bases in between. Germline V gene sequence: CDR1 MDHEN, CDR2 SYDVKM. This CDR3 spans 15 amino acids. Here the CDR3 DNA reads TGTGCCAGCAGTTCGTTCGACAGCGTTAATGAAAAACTGTTTTTT. Translating it yields CASSSFDSVNEKLFF.

This clonotype was found many times. The V gene is TRBV12-3 or TRBV12-4, the J gene TRBJ2-3; possible D gene TRBD1, 5 bases. This CDR3 contains 14 residues. The V gene lost 7 bases and the J gene lost 0 bases, with 11 bases spanning the gap. CDR3 loop: CASTWGSSTDTQYF. The CDR3 region has the DNA TGTGCCAGCACCTGGGGCAGTAGCACAGATACGCAGTATTTT.

Only one count was recorded for this clonotype. This sequence joins TRBV20-1 and TRBJ2-5; TRBD2 matches at 8 bases. Germline lookup yields CDR1 DFQATT and CDR2 SNEGSKA (reference sequence). The CDR3 consists of 12 residues. V shed 3 bases and J 7 bases; nucleotides not matched to a gene: 4. CDR3 sequence: CSASGRAPTQYF. CDR3 nucleotides: TGCAGTGCTAGCGGGAGGGCCCCGACCCAGTACTTC.

There are many counts of this clonotype. The J gene is TRBJ2-7, the V gene TRBV5-5, with TRBD2 identical over 10 bases. From germline, CDR1 is SGHKS and CDR2 YYEKEE (reference sequence). The CDR3 loop spans 15 amino acids. V trimming: 2 bases; J trimming: 4 bases; junction bases outside the gene matches: 6. DNA for the CDR3: TGTGCCAGCAGCTTTCGGAGCGGGAGGGAATACGAGCAGTACTTC. It is translated as CASSFRSGREYEQYF.

J is TRBJ1-1 and V is TRBV9; 8 positions match TRBD1. This CDR3 is 11 amino acids long. Germline lookup yields CDR1 SGDLS and CDR2 YYNGEE. V dropped 3 bases and J dropped 9; count of bases not matched to a gene: 1. This CDR3 reads CASSGRGQAFF. The CDR3 DNA is TGTGCCAGCAGCGGCAGGGGGCAAGCTTTCTTT.

As DNA, the CDR3 is TGCGCCAGCAGCTCGATCGGGACAGGGCCCTACGAGCAGTACTTC. Translated, it gives CASSSIGTGPYEQYF. This chain connects TRBV5-1 to TRBJ2-7, with 9 bases identical to TRBD1. CDR1 and CDR2 (germline): SGHRS, YFSETQ. The CDR3 is made up of 15 amino acids. V shed 3 bases and J 2 bases; nucleotides not matched to a gene: 6.

The chain recombines TRBV5-8 with TRBJ2-7; D remains ambiguous. V gave up 2 bases and J gave up 6 bases, with 12 bases separating them. This CDR3 region has 13 residues. Germline V gene sequence: CDR1 SGHTS, CDR2 YDEGEE. The CDR3 sequence is CASSFDTGGEQYF. CDR3 in DNA: TGTGCCAGCAGCTTTGACACGGGCGGCGAGCAGTACTTC.

This clonotype was detected many times. The chain joins TRBV2 to TRBJ2-1, with 11 bases that match TRBD2. The CDR3 has 12 residues. V lost 2 bases, J lost 16 bases, and 4 bases stayed unmatched. Germline values: CDR1 SNHLY, CDR2 FYNNEI. CDR3 sequence: CASSETSGSCFF. In DNA form, the CDR3 reads TGTGCCAGCAGTGAAACTAGCGGGAGCTGTTTCTTC.